The rows below give T cell receptor beta chains drawn from one sample of a study of blood T cell repertoires in COVID-19. TCRdb's copy holds only in-frame clones and misses some; the assay was immunoSEQ multiplex PCR. The sample records 200,000 to 250,000 clones, under 90% being singletons. Source material: PBMCs or T cells enriched from blood (not recorded which). Receptors were obtained from a man in his forties who had recovered from COVID-19. Each CDR3 is given without its conserved first and last residue. Each record gives: CDR3 protein, V gene, D gene, CDR3 length. D genes are given only for firm matches.

ASSVGEGTNYGYT	TRBV9	-	13
AWSGTGGGYQPQH	TRBV30	TRBD1	13
ATSRGRPGHGDSPLH	TRBV15	-	15
ASSPGTRKETQY	TRBV4-2	TRBD2	12
ASSPPSGTGDTEAF	TRBV18	TRBD1	14
ASALSSTGGPGNEQF	TRBV9	TRBD2	15
ASSSGLAVFDEQF	TRBV5-1	TRBD2	13
ASSGPGTSNAGELF	TRBV2	TRBD2	14
ASSTRGRGSQPQH	TRBV6-2/TRBV6-3	-	13
ASSLLPTGGAF	TRBV27	TRBD1	11
ASRRGPAYGYT	TRBV5-8	-	11